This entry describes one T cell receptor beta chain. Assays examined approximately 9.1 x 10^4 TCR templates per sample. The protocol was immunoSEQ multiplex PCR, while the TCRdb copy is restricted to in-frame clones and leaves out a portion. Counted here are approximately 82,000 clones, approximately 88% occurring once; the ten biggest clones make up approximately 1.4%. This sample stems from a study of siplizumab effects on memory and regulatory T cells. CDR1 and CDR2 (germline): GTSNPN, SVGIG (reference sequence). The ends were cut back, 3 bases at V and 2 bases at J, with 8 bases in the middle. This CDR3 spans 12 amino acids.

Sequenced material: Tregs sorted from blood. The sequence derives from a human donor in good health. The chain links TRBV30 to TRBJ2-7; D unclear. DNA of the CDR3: TGTGCCTGGAGCCGTCGGCCCTACGAGCAGTACTTC. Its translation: CAWSRRPYEQYF.